The sequence of this T cell receptor beta chain was determined in a study of cytotoxic CD8 clonotypes in ibrutinib-treated CLL. General study points: Public clonotypes were seen rarely and were contracted or stable on treatment. Elevated clonality accompanied ibrutinib response, with a return toward baseline values at progression.

Method: immunoSEQ multiplex PCR; TCRdb's copy keeps in-frame clones and lacks some. This sample carries fewer than 30,000 clones, about 64% of them seen once, and the ten largest clones take around 30%. This clone was observed a handful of times. Antigen unknown. V was clipped by 4 bases and J by 5 bases, with 7 bases between them. Germline CDR1 SGHRS, CDR2 YFSETQ. CDR3 length equals 11 residues. This TCR was recovered from a human donor with chronic lymphocytic leukemia. This sample comprised PBMCs, obtained after 24 months of ibrutinib treatment. V usage is TRBV5-1 and J usage is TRBJ2-7; no definite D call. This chain's CDR3 is CASSPGDEQYF. CDR3 nucleotide sequence: TGCGCCAGCAGCCCCGGTGACGAGCAGTACTTC.